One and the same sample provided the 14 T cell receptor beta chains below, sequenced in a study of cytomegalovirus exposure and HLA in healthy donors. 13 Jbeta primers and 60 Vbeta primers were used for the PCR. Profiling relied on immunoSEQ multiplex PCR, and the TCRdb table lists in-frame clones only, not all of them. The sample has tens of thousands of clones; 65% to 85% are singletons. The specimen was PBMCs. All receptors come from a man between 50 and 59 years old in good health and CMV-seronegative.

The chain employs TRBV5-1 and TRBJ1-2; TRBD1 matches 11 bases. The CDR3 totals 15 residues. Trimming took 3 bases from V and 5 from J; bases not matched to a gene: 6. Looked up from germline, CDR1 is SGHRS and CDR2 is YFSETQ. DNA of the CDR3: TGCGCCAGCAGCTCGGGACAGGGGGGCTCATATGGCTACACCTTC. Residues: CASSSGQGGSYGYTF.

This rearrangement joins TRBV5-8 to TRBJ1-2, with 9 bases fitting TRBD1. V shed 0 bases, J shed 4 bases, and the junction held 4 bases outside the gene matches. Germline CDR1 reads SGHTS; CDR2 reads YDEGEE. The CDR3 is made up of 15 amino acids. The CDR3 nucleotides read TGTGCCAGCAGCTTGGGGGACAGGGCTCTCTATGGCTACACCTTC. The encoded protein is CASSLGDRALYGYTF.

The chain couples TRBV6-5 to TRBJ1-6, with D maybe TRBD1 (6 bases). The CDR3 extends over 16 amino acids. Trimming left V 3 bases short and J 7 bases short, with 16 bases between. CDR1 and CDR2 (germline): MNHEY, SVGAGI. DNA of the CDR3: TGTGCCAGCAGTTATATTGGACAGTTTTCAAATTCACCCCTCCACTTT. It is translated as CASSYIGQFSNSPLHF.

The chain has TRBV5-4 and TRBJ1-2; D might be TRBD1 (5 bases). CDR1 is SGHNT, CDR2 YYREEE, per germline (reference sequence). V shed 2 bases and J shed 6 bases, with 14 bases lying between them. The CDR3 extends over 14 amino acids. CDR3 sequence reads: CASSFGGQGHGYTF. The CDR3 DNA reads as TGTGCCAGCAGCTTCGGTGGGCAGGGCCATGGCTACACCTTC.

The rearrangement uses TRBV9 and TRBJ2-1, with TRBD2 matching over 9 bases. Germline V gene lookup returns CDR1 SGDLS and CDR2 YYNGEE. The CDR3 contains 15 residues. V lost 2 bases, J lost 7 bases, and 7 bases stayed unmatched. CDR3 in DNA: TGTGCCAGCAGCGTTAGCGGGAGTACGTCGAATGAGCAGTTCTTC. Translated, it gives CASSVSGSTSNEQFF.

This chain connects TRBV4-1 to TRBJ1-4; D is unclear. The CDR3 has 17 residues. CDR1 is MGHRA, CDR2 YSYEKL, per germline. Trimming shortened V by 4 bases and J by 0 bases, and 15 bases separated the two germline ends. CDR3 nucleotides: TGCGCCAGCAGCCTCGGAGGGCAATCCGCAACTAATGAAAAACTGTTTTTT. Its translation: CASSLGGQSATNEKLFF.

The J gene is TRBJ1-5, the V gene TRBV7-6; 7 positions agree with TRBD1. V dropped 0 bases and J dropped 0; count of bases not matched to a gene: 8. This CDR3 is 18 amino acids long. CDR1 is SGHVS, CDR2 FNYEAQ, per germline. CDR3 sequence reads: CASSLARGQDLSNQPQHF. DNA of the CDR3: TGTGCCAGCAGCTTAGCGCGAGGACAGGATCTTAGCAATCAGCCCCAGCATTTT.

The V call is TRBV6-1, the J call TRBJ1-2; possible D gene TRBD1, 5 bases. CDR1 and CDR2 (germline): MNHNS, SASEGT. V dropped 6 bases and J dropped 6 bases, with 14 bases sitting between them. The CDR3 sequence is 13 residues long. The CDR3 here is CASRQAPGNGYTF. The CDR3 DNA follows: TGTGCCAGCAGACAAGCCCCAGGGAATGGCTACACCTTC.

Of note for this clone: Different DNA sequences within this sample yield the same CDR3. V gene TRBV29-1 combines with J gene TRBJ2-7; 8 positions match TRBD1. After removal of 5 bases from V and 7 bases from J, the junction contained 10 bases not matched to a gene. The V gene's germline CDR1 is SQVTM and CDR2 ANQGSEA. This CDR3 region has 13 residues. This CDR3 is CSVSRGPQQEQYF. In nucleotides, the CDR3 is TGCAGCGTTTCCAGGGGGCCTCAGCAGGAGCAGTACTTC.

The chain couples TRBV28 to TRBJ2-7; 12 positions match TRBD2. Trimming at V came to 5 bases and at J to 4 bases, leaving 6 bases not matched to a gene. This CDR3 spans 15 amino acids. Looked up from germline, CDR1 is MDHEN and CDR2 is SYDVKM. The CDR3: CASSTPSGRVYEQYF. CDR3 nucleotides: TGTGCCAGCAGTACCCCTAGCGGGAGGGTTTACGAGCAGTACTTC.

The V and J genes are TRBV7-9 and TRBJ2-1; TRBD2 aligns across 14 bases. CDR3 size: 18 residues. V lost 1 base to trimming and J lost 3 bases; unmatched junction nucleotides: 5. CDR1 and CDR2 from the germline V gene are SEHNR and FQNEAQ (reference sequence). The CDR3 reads CASSLDPGLAGGYNEQFF. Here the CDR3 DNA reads TGTGCCAGCAGCTTAGATCCCGGACTAGCGGGAGGCTACAATGAGCAGTTCTTC.

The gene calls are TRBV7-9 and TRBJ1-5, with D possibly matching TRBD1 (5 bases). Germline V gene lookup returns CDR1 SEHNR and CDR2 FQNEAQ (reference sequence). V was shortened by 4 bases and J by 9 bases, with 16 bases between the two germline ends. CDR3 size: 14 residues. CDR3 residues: CASSSGGTNRPQHF. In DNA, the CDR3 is TGTGCCAGCAGCTCCGGCGGGACCAACCGGCCCCAGCATTTT.

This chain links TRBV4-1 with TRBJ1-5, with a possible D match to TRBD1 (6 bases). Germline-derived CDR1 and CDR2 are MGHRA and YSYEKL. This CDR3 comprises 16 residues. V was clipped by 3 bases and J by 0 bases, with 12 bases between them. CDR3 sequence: CASSQGATYSNQPQHF. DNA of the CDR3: TGCGCCAGCAGCCAGGGGGCTACCTATAGCAATCAGCCCCAGCATTTT.

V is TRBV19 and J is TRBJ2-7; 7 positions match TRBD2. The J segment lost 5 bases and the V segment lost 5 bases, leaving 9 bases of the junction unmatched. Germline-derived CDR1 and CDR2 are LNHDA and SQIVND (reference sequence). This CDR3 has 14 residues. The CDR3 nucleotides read TGTGCCAGTAGTTACGGGGAGGGAGTGAACGAGCAGTACTTC. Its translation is CASSYGEGVNEQYF.